This entry describes one T cell receptor (beta chain). The data derive from a study of blood T cell repertoires in COVID-19. Across the whole study: T cells, B-cell-depleted T cells, or PBMCs supplied cDNA or gDNA.

Authors' data handling: Amplifying reference gene primers gave estimates of nucleated cell counts. Generated by immunoSEQ multiplex PCR, the TCRdb table keeps only in-frame clones and is missing some. V and J calls and clone size are those listed in that table; D and trimming were worked out from the DNA. The sample holds over 100,000 clones, 65% to 90% seen once. Losses at the gene ends were 5 bases for V and 5 bases for J; bases not matched to a gene: 7. CDR1 and CDR2 (germline): SGHTA, FQGNSA. The CDR3 is made up of 14 amino acids. The V and J genes are TRBV7-2 and TRBJ2-5; 8 bases are shared with TRBD1. Sequenced input: peripheral blood. The receptor was derived from a woman of 80 years or more with active or convalescent COVID-19. The CDR3 DNA follows: TGTGCCAGCAGCGTCGACAGGGGATACGAGACCCAGTACTTC. The encoded protein is CASSVDRGYETQYF.